This T cell receptor (beta chain) was identified during a study of blood T cell repertoires in COVID-19. The CDR3 has 13 amino acids. V was shortened by 7 bases and J by 3 bases, with 10 bases between the two germline ends. Germline-derived CDR1 and CDR2 are MNHNS and SASEGT. Clones were read by immunoSEQ multiplex PCR, and TCRdb kept only the in-frame ones, dropping some. Here the sample spans approximately 250,000 clones, 84% being singletons. The sequence was collected from a human donor in a cohort sampled during active COVID-19. J is TRBJ2-1 and V is TRBV6-1; possibly TRBD1 for D (6 bases). The sample consisted of peripheral blood. The CDR3 loop reads CASNRDIYNEQFF. Here the CDR3 DNA reads TGTGCCAGCAACAGGGACATCTACAATGAGCAGTTCTTC.